The 10 T cell receptor beta chains presented below share a single source sample, sequenced in a study of cytomegalovirus exposure and HLA in healthy donors. Measured with immunoSEQ multiplex PCR; TCRdb has only the in-frame clones, and not every one. The sample has hundreds of thousands of clones; around 87% are singletons. Sequencing was performed on PBMCs. All receptors derive from a man between 18 and 35 years old in good health and CMV-seronegative.

The CDR3 loop reads CASSLFAGYYNEQFF. CDR3 coding DNA: TGTGCCAGCAGCTTATTTGCGGGGTACTACAATGAGCAGTTCTTC. This sequence joins TRBV7-9 and TRBJ2-1, with D perhaps matching TRBD2 (6 bases). Trimming shortened V by 2 bases and J by 3 bases, and 11 bases separated the two germline ends. The CDR3 spans 15 residues. CDR1 is SEHNR and CDR2 is FQNEAQ in the germline V gene (reference sequence).

This clone has a handful of counts. The rearrangement joins TRBV6-4 to TRBJ2-1; D is perhaps TRBD1 (6 bases). The CDR3 runs 15 residues. Trimming took off 1 base at V and 2 bases at J, with 9 bases between the two ends. CDR1 MRHNA and CDR2 SNTAGT come from the germline V gene. This chain's CDR3 is CASSDWAGAYNEQFF. The CDR3 DNA follows: TGTGCCAGCAGTGACTGGGCAGGGGCCTACAATGAGCAGTTCTTC.

This clone was seen once. This chain links TRBV28 with TRBJ1-4, with D tentatively TRBD1 (5 bases). CDR1 MDHEN and CDR2 SYDVKM come from the germline V gene. The V end lost 3 bases, the J end lost 0 bases, and 8 bases lay between the germline ends. The CDR3 sequence is 15 residues long. DNA for the CDR3: TGTGCCAGCAGTTTGGGGGGGGCAACTAATGAAAAACTGTTTTTT. Protein: CASSLGGATNEKLFF.

The rearrangement joins TRBV10-3 to TRBJ1-1; no clear D gene. CDR3 length: 14 residues. V gave up 4 bases and J gave up 1 base, with 10 bases separating them. Germline V CDR1 and CDR2: ENHRY, SYGVKD. The CDR3 region has the DNA TGTGCCATCAGTGGACAAGCCGAGAACACTGAAGCTTTCTTT. Translating gives CAISGQAENTEAFF.

The V call is TRBV6-5, the J call TRBJ2-7, with 9 bases fitting TRBD1. Per germline, CDR1 MNHEY and CDR2 SVGAGI. V shed 4 bases, J shed 0 bases, and the junction held 4 bases outside the gene matches. This CDR3 is built from 15 residues. The CDR3 spells CASSSLTGGSYEQYF. CDR3 coding DNA: TGTGCCAGCAGTTCCCTGACAGGGGGCTCCTACGAGCAGTACTTC.

V is TRBV4-3 and J is TRBJ2-2; D is uncertain. With 0 bases removed from V and 6 bases from J, the gap between germline ends came to 14 bases. The CDR3 length is 16 residues. CDR1 is LGHNA, CDR2 YSLEER, per germline. CDR3 sequence (DNA): TGCGCCAGCAGCCAAGATGCGACTGCTGCGTCCGGGGAGCTGTTTTTT. This sequence encodes CASSQDATAASGELFF.

The rearrangement uses TRBV7-9 and TRBJ2-3; 8 bases match TRBD2. CDR3 size: 16 residues. The germline V gene has CDR1 SEHNR and CDR2 FQNEAQ (reference sequence). J gave up 2 bases and V 4 bases, and 8 bases lay outside the gene matches. The CDR3 loop is CASSSVAGGHTDTQYF. For the CDR3, the DNA is TGTGCCAGCAGCTCAGTGGCGGGAGGCCACACAGATACGCAGTATTTT.

This clone was observed a single time. The rearrangement joins TRBV27 to TRBJ1-1, with TRBD1 matching 9 bases. From germline, CDR1 is MNHEY and CDR2 SMNVEV (reference sequence). Trimming took 8 bases from V and 4 from J; bases not matched to a gene: 5. The CDR3 totals 13 residues. CDR3 bases: TGTGCCAGCCGAAAGACAGGGGGCACTGAAGCTTTCTTT. Its protein is CASRKTGGTEAFF.

This clone has only one observation. CDR3 protein: CASSPTGGSDTEAFF. CDR3 DNA sequence: TGCGCCAGCAGCCCGACGGGGGGGAGTGACACTGAAGCTTTCTTT. This chain joins TRBV5-1 and TRBJ1-1; the D gene is possibly TRBD1 (5 bases). This CDR3 has 15 amino acids. Trimming cost V 4 bases and J 3 bases, with 16 bases left between them. Germline V gives CDR1 SGHRS, CDR2 YFSETQ.

CDR3: CASSEPQGYYEQYF. Here the CDR3 DNA reads TGTGCCAGCAGTGAACCGCAGGGATACTACGAGCAGTACTTC. The genes are TRBV6-1 and TRBJ2-7, with TRBD1 as a possible D gene (5 bases). CDR1 is MNHNS and CDR2 is SASEGT in the germline V gene. V lost 2 bases to trimming and J lost 3 bases, with 11 bases between them. The CDR3 has 14 residues.